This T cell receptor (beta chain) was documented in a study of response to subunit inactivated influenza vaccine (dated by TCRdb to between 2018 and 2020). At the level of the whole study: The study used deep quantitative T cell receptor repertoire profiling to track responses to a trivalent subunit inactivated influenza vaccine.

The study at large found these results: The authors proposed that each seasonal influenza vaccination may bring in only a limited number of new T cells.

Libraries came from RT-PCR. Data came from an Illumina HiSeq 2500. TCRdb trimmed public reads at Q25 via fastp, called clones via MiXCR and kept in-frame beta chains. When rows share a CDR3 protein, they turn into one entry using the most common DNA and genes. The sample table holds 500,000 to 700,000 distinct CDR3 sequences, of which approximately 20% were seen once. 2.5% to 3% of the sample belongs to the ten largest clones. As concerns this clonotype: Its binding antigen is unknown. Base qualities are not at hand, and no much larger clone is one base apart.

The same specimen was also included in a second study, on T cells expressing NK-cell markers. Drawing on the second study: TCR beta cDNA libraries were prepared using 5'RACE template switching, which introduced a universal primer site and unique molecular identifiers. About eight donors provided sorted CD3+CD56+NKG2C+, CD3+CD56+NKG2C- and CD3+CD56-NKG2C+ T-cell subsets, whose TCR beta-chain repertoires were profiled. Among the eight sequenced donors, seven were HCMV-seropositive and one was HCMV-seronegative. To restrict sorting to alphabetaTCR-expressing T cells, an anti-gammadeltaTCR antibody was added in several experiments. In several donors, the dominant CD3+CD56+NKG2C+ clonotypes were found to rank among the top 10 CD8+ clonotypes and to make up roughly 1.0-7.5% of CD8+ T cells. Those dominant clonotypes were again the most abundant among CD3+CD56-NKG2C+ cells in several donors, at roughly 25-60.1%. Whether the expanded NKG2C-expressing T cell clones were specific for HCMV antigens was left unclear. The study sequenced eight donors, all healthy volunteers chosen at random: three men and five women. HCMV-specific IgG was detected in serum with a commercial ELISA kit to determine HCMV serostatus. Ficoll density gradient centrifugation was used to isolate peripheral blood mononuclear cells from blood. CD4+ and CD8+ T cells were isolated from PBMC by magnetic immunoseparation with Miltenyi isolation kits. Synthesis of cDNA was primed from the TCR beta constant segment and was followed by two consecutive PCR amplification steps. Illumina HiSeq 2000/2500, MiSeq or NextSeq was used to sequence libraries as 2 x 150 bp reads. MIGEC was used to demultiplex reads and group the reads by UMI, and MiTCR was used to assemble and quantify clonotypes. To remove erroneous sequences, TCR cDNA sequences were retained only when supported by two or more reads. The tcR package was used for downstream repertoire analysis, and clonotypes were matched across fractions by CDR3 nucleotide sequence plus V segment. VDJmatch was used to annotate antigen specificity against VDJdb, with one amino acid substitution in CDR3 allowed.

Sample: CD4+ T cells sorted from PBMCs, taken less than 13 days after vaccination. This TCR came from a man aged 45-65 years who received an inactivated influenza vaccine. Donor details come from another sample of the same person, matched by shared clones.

Here is the DNA: TGTGCCACCAGTGACCCTGGACAGGTCTATGGCTACACCTTC. Its translation is CATSDPGQVYGYTF. This chain is built from TRBV24-1 and TRBJ1-2; 7 nucleotides in the junction match TRBD1. From the cysteine through the phenylalanine, the CDR3 covers 14 amino acids. Of all the DNA, just the CDR3 is kept, 42 bases in frame from base 1. Germline trimming: 4 bases from V, 4 bases from J; junction bases outside gene matches: 5. The germline V gene encodes CDR1 KGHDR and CDR2 SFDVKD.